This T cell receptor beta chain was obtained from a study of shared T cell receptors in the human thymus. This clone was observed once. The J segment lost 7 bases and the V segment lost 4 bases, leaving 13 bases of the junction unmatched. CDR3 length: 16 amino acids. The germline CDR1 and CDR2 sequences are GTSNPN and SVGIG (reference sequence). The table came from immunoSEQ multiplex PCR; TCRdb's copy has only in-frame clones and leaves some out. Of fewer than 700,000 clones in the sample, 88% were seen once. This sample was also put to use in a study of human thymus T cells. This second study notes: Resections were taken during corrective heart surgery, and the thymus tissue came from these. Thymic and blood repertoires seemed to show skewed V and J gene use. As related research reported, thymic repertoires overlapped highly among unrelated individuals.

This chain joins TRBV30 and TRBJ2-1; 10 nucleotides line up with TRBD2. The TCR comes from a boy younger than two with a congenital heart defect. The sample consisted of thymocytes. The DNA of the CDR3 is TGTGCCTGGACGGCTCGGGCAAGGACTAGCGGAAATGAGCAGTTCTTC. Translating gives CAWTARARTSGNEQFF.